A single sample is the source of the 29 T cell receptor beta chains below, sequenced in a study of CD8 T cells in Susac syndrome. Random hexamers served to reverse transcribe roughly 0.45 to 1 ug RNA. TCRdb reprocessed the immunoSEQ multiplex PCR reads with MiXCR, giving one entry per CDR3 protein. This sample has some 120,000 distinct CDR3 sequences, with roughly 93% found just once. The sample comprised CD8+ T cells from PBMCs. These receptors were obtained from a human donor with multiple sclerosis.

A single count supports this clonotype. V usage is TRBV4-1 and J usage is TRBJ1-5; 7 positions match TRBD1. The CDR3 loop spans 13 amino acids. Unmatched junction bases numbered 6, after V lost 6 bases and J lost 7 bases. Germline V CDR1 and CDR2: MGHRA, YSYEKL. CDR3 nucleotides: TGCGCCAGCAGTACAGGGGTAGGGCAGCCCCAGCATTTT. Encoded protein: CASSTGVGQPQHF.

J is TRBJ2-3 and V is TRBV5-5; D is perhaps TRBD2 (5 bases). This CDR3 spans 12 amino acids. Trimming took 4 bases from V and 5 from J, leaving 8 bases between them. From germline, CDR1 is SGHKS and CDR2 YYEKEE (reference sequence). This chain's CDR3 is CASSLREDTQYF. Here the CDR3 DNA reads TGTGCCAGCAGCCTCCGGGAAGATACGCAGTATTTT.

This chain connects TRBV16 to TRBJ1-1; possibly TRBD1 for D (6 bases). Looked up from germline, CDR1 is KGHSY and CDR2 is FQNENV. Trimming left V 2 bases short and J 4 bases short, with 11 bases between. CDR3 size: 14 residues. In DNA form, the CDR3 reads TGTGCCAGCAGCCAAGGTCGAGGGGGCACTGAAGCTTTCTTT. This gives the protein CASSQGRGGTEAFF.

J is TRBJ1-1 and V is TRBV30; D not resolved. V was pared by 1 base and J by 1 base, with 7 bases between. The CDR3 contains 13 residues. CDR1 and CDR2 (germline): GTSNPN, SVGIG (reference sequence). In nucleotides, the CDR3 is TGTGCCTGGAGTGACAGTCAGAACACTGAAGCTTTCTTT. This codes for CAWSDSQNTEAFF.

The gene calls are TRBV16 and TRBJ1-5; TRBD1 aligns across 8 bases. Losses at the gene ends were 2 bases for V and 4 bases for J; bases not matched to a gene: 13. Per germline, CDR1 KGHSY and CDR2 FQNENV. The CDR3 consists of 18 residues. CDR3 protein: CASSQHRGPGQGNQPQHF. As DNA, the CDR3 is TGTGCCAGCAGCCAACATCGGGGGCCCGGACAGGGAAATCAGCCCCAGCATTTT.

J is TRBJ1-1 and V is TRBV5-1; possible D gene TRBD1, 6 bases. The V end was cut by 0 bases, the J end by 5 bases, with 14 bases between. The CDR3 loop spans 15 amino acids. Germline CDR1 SGHRS, CDR2 YFSETQ. The CDR3 region is CASSLEGDPGTEAFF. For the CDR3, the DNA is TGCGCCAGCAGCTTGGAGGGGGACCCGGGGACTGAAGCTTTCTTT.

This clonotype came up once. V and J are TRBV11-2 and TRBJ2-5, with D unclear. V shed 2 bases and J shed 11 bases, with 18 bases lying between them. The CDR3 runs 14 residues. Germline loops: CDR1 SGHAT, CDR2 FQNNGV. CDR3 nucleotide sequence: TGTGCCAGCAGCTTATTCCGGGCCCCCCCCTGGCAGTACTTC. Its protein product is CASSLFRAPPWQYF.

The V call is TRBV27, the J call TRBJ2-3, with D possibly TRBD2 on 6 matching bases. The germline CDR1 and CDR2 sequences are MNHEY and SMNVEV (reference sequence). The length of the CDR3 is 14 residues. Deletions cut 1 base from V and 4 bases from J, with 9 bases between. CDR3 sequence (DNA): TGTGCCAGCAGTTTATTGGGGGAGGCAGATACGCAGTATTTT. This sequence encodes CASSLLGEADTQYF.

Of note for this clonotype: A read error may produce the germline difference seen at one junction end. The chain links TRBV7-7 to TRBJ2-5; D is possibly TRBD1 (5 bases). The CDR3 runs 14 residues. Looked up from germline, CDR1 is SSHAT and CDR2 is FNYEAQ (reference sequence). This chain's CDR3 is CASSLGRDQETQYF. CDR3 sequence (DNA): TGTGCTAGCAGCTTAGGCAGGGACCAAGAGACCCAGTACTTC.

The CDR3 sequence: CATSPDRGRNQPQHF. Written as DNA, the CDR3 is TGTGCCACCAGCCCTGACAGGGGTCGGAATCAGCCCCAGCATTTT. The V gene is TRBV15, the J gene TRBJ1-5; TRBD1 agrees at 8 bases. J was trimmed by 4 bases and V by 5 bases; bases with no gene match: 7. Germline V gives CDR1 LNHNV, CDR2 YYDKDF (reference sequence). This CDR3 has 15 residues.

This clonotype appeared once. The rearrangement uses TRBV30 and TRBJ2-1, with 11 bases identical to TRBD1. From germline, CDR1 is GTSNPN and CDR2 SVGIG (reference sequence). This CDR3 contains 14 residues. The ends lost 3 bases at V and 7 bases at J; junction bases unmatched: 5. CDR3 nucleotides: TGTGCCTGGAGCCCGGGGGACAGGGGGAATGAGCAGTTCTTC. It translates to CAWSPGDRGNEQFF.

The rearrangement links TRBV7-6 to TRBJ2-7, with a weak D call TRBD2 (7 bases). This CDR3 comprises 14 residues. Germline lookup yields CDR1 SGHVS and CDR2 FNYEAQ. Trimming removed 3 bases from V and 4 bases from J, with 13 bases in between. The CDR3 spells CASSFGGTPYEQYF. In nucleotides, the CDR3 is TGTGCCAGCAGCTTCGGGGGGACACCATACGAGCAGTACTTC.

V is TRBV4-1 and J is TRBJ1-2; 10 bases map to TRBD1. J was trimmed by 5 bases and V by 4 bases; bases with no gene match: 7. CDR1 and CDR2 from the germline V gene are MGHRA and YSYEKL. The CDR3 consists of 15 residues. CDR3 in DNA: TGCGCCAGCAGCCCCTCGGACAGGGGGGAATATGGCTACACCTTC. It is translated as CASSPSDRGEYGYTF.

The genes are TRBV30 and TRBJ1-2; perhaps TRBD1 as D (5 bases). With 3 bases removed from V and 11 bases from J, the gap between germline ends came to 16 bases. Per germline, CDR1 GTSNPN and CDR2 SVGIG (reference sequence). The CDR3 consists of 12 residues. The CDR3 nucleotides are TGTGCCTGGAGACCCGACAGTCTGGGGTACACCTTC. Amino acids: CAWRPDSLGYTF.

The chain combines TRBV27 with TRBJ1-2, with 7 bases aligning to TRBD1. Germline-derived CDR1 and CDR2 are MNHEY and SMNVEV (reference sequence). The J segment lost 2 bases and the V segment lost 2 bases, leaving 5 bases of the junction unmatched. The CDR3 length is 15 residues. CDR3 sequence reads: CASSLRGGDNYGYTF. The DNA of the CDR3 is TGTGCCAGCAGTTTACGAGGGGGCGACAACTATGGCTACACCTTC.

J is TRBJ2-5 and V is TRBV7-9, with D possibly TRBD2 on 6 matching bases. The V end was cut by 5 bases, the J end by 0 bases, with 19 bases between. The germline CDR1 and CDR2 sequences are SEHNR and FQNEAQ (reference sequence). The CDR3 consists of 17 residues. This CDR3 reads CASSESARGRYQETQYF. The CDR3 nucleotides are TGTGCCAGCAGCGAGTCCGCGCGGGGTCGGTACCAAGAGACCCAGTACTTC.

This clonotype was seen once. The V call is TRBV9, the J call TRBJ2-1, with TRBD2 matching over 11 bases. The length of the CDR3 is 16 residues. Losses at the gene ends were 0 bases for V and 6 bases for J; bases not matched to a gene: 5. Per the germline V gene, CDR1 is SGDLS and CDR2 is YYNGEE. This chain's CDR3 is CASSVGELAGVNEQFF. CDR3 coding DNA: TGTGCCAGCAGCGTAGGGGAACTAGCGGGAGTCAATGAGCAGTTCTTC.

The chain links TRBV29-1 to TRBJ2-1; D is perhaps TRBD2 (5 bases). V was pared by 5 bases and J by 1 base, with 15 bases between. The CDR3 has 15 residues. The germline V gene encodes CDR1 SQVTM and CDR2 ANQGSEA. Here the CDR3 reads CSVCSREVSYNEQFF. The CDR3 nucleotides are TGCAGCGTTTGTTCACGGGAAGTGTCCTACAATGAGCAGTTCTTC.

V is TRBV6-1 and J is TRBJ1-4; weak D call: TRBD1 (6 bases). There are 13 residues in the CDR3. V lost 5 bases and J 8 bases, leaving 12 bases between the germline ends. The germline gives CDR1 MNHNS, CDR2 SASEGT. CDR3 sequence (DNA): TGTGCCAGCAGTCAGGACAGTCCGGAAAAACTGTTTTTT. Translation gives CASSQDSPEKLFF.

This sequence joins TRBV2 and TRBJ2-7, with unresolved D. V was clipped by 6 bases and J by 0 bases, with 3 bases between them. The germline V gene has CDR1 SNHLY and CDR2 FYNNEI. CDR3 size: 11 residues. Here the CDR3 DNA reads TGTGCCAGCAGGGCCTCCTACGAGCAGTACGTC. Its translation is CASRASYEQYV.

This chain connects TRBV2 to TRBJ1-1; tentative D call: TRBD1 (5 bases). CDR1 is SNHLY, CDR2 FYNNEI, per germline. The V and J ends lost 3 bases and 1 base respectively, with 9 bases between them. The CDR3 has 14 amino acids. The CDR3 coding sequence is TGTGCCAGCAGTGAGGCGGGGGGGAACACTGAAGCTTTCTTT. This encodes CASSEAGGNTEAFF. The full variable domain, rest sourced from reference TRBV2 and TRBJ1-1, is EPEVTQTPSHQVTQMGQEVILRCVPISNHLYFYWYRQILGQKVEFLVSFYNNEISEKSEIFDDQFSVERPDGSNFTLKIRSTKLEDSAMYFCASSEAGGNTEAFFGQGTRLTVV.

This chain uses TRBV29-1 with TRBJ2-3; D not certain. This CDR3 region has 10 residues. Deletions cut 5 bases from V and 7 bases from J, with 7 bases between. CDR1 and CDR2 from the germline V gene are SQVTM and ANQGSEA. CDR3 DNA: TGCAGCGTTTTTAACTATACGCAGTATTTT. Protein product: CSVFNYTQYF.

The J gene is TRBJ2-3, the V gene TRBV5-4; D is tentatively TRBD1 or TRBD2 (5 bases each). The CDR3 has 14 residues. Trimming removed 4 bases from V and 2 bases from J, with 11 bases in between. In germline, CDR1 is SGHNT, CDR2 YYREEE (reference sequence). CDR3 region: CASSEGRYTDTQYF. CDR3 coding DNA: TGTGCCAGCAGCGAGGGGCGGTACACAGATACGCAGTATTTT.

This chain connects TRBV20-1 to TRBJ1-5; 7 nucleotides align to TRBD1. The V gene end was trimmed by 6 bases and the J gene end by 5 bases; junction bases not matched to a gene: 7. The V gene's germline CDR1 is DFQATT and CDR2 SNEGSKA (reference sequence). This CDR3 region has 13 residues. Here the CDR3 reads CSALTGKDQPQHF. The CDR3, as DNA: TGCAGTGCCCTGACAGGGAAGGATCAGCCCCAGCATTTT.

The table lists this clonotype with a few counts. The chain combines TRBV6-2 or TRBV6-3 with TRBJ2-7, with D perhaps matching TRBD1 or TRBD2 (6 bases each). V lost 10 bases to trimming and J lost 6 bases, with 16 bases between them. The CDR3 sequence is 12 residues long. CDR1 and CDR2 (germline): MNHEY, SVGEGT. The DNA for the CDR3 is TGTGCCACCGGATTTGGGGGGCGCGAGCAGTACGTC. Protein sequence: CATGFGGREQYV.

The chain couples TRBV14 to TRBJ1-2; a possible D gene is TRBD1 (5 bases). The V gene lost 5 bases and the J gene lost 1 base, with 11 bases spanning the gap. The CDR3 consists of 14 residues. Per the germline V gene, CDR1 is SGHDN and CDR2 is FVKESK. The CDR3: CASSTRGGNYGYTF. CDR3 sequence (DNA): TGTGCCAGCAGCACCCGGGGGGGTAACTATGGCTACACCTTC.

The J gene is TRBJ1-2, the V gene TRBV12-3 or TRBV12-4; D perhaps matches TRBD1 (5 bases). V lost 6 bases to trimming and J lost 7 bases, with 21 bases between them. The CDR3 runs 15 residues. Here the CDR3 reads CASSPRGGGGSGYTF. CDR3 nucleotide sequence: TGTGCCAGCAGCCCCCGGGGCGGGGGAGGATCTGGCTACACCTTC.

V and J are TRBV23-1 and TRBJ2-7; no clear D. TRBV23-1 is an ORF, and what it does is uncertain. With 2 bases removed from V and 10 bases from J, the gap between germline ends came to 15 bases. The CDR3 covers 13 residues. This CDR3 reads CASSQGLRREQYF. The CDR3 coding sequence is TGCGCCAGCAGTCAAGGGTTAAGAAGGGAACAGTACTTC.

The rearrangement joins TRBV3-1 to TRBJ2-1; D possibly corresponds to TRBD1 (6 bases). This CDR3 contains 15 residues. The V and J ends lost 1 base and 4 bases respectively, with 11 bases between them. CDR1 is LGHDT and CDR2 is YNNKEL in the germline V gene (reference sequence). CDR3 nucleotide sequence: TGTGCCAGCAGCCAAGGGACAGCGGTATACAATGAGCAGTTCTTC. Translating gives CASSQGTAVYNEQFF.